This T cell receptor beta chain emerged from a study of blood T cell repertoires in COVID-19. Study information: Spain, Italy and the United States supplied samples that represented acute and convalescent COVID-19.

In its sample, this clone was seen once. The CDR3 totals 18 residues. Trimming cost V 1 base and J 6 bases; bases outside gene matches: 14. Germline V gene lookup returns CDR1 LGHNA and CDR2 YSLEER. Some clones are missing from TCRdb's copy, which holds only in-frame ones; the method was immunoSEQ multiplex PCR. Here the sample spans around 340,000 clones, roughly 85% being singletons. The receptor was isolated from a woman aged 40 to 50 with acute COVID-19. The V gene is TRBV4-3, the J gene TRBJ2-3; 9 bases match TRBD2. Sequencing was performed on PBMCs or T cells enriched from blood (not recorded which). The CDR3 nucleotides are TGCGCCAGCAGCCAAGTCTGGTTAGCGGGGGCCACGGGGGATACGCAGTATTTT. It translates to CASSQVWLAGATGDTQYF.